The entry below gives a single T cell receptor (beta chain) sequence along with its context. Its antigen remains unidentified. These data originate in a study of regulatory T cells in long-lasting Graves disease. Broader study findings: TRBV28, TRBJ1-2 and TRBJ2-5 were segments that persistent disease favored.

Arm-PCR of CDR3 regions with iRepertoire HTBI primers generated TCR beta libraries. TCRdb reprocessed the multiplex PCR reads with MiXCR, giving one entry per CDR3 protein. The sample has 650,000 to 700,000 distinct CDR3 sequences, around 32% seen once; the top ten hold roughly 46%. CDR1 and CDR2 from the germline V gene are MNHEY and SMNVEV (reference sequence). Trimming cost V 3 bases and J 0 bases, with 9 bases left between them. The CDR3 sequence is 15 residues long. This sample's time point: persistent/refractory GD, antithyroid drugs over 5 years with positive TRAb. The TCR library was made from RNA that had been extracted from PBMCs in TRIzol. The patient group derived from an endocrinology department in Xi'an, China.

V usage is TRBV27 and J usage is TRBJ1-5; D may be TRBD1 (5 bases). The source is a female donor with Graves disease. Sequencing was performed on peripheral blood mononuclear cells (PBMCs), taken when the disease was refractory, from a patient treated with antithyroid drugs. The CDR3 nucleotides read TGTGCCAGCAGTTTTAGGGGAAATAGCAATCAGCCCCAGCATTTT. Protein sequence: CASSFRGNSNQPQHF.